Shown below are 3 T cell receptor beta chains from a single sample sequenced in a study of untreated major depressive disorder. Generated by immunoSEQ multiplex PCR, the TCRdb table keeps only in-frame clones and is missing some. The sample yields 20,000 or so clones, roughly 84% seen once. The sequencing sample was made of CD4+ T cells from PBMCs. These receptors were taken from a young woman in good health.

The chain uses TRBV10-3 and TRBJ2-7; D may match TRBD1 or TRBD2 (5 bases each). V lost 10 bases and J lost 1, with 17 bases in between. The CDR3 covers 14 residues. Per germline, CDR1 ENHRY and CDR2 SYGVKD. The CDR3 region is CATKGTEASYEQYF. DNA of the CDR3: TGTGCCACTAAGGGGACGGAAGCTTCCTACGAGCAGTACTTC.

The J gene is TRBJ2-5, the V gene TRBV2, with D uncertain. Trimming took off 6 bases at V and 4 bases at J, with 21 bases between the two ends. The CDR3 runs 16 residues. Per germline, CDR1 SNHLY and CDR2 FYNNEI. The CDR3 loop is CASSKEPTLDGETQYF. In DNA form, the CDR3 reads TGTGCCAGCAGCAAAGAACCCACCCTCGACGGAGAGACCCAGTACTTC.

J is TRBJ2-5 and V is TRBV19; D may be TRBD2 (5 bases). V was clipped by 3 bases and J by 1 base, with 9 bases between them. The CDR3 length is 14 residues. Germline V gene lookup returns CDR1 LNHDA and CDR2 SQIVND (reference sequence). As DNA, the CDR3 is TGTGCCAGTAGTATTGGACTGCTCCAAGAGACCCAGTACTTC. It yields the protein CASSIGLLQETQYF.